A selection of T cell receptor beta chains follows, all from one sample in a study of blood T cell repertoires in COVID-19. Measured with immunoSEQ multiplex PCR; TCRdb has only the in-frame clones, and not every one. The data show roughly 220,000 clones, around 85% seen once. Material: PBMCs or T cells enriched from blood (not recorded which). The receptors shown here come from a woman in her 40s with acute COVID-19. Both conserved end residues are part of each CDR3. The D gene is left open where the match is weak. Rows may omit the clone size; those that give it use once, few, many or a size class.

J | V | D | size | DNA | CDR3
TRBJ2-1 | TRBV19 | - | - | TGTGCCAGTAGTGACTGGGGCAGCCAGGTCGGGCAGTTCTTC | CASSDWGSQVGQFF
TRBJ2-1 | TRBV2 | TRBD2 | - | TGTGCCAGCAGCCACCCCGGGGGGACTACCGCTTCAGATGAGCAGTTCTTC | CASSHPGGTTASDEQFF
TRBJ2-2 | TRBV18 | TRBD2 | - | TGTGCCAGCTCCCCCGGAGCGGGAGGGGACACCGGGGAGCTGTTTTTT | CASSPGAGGDTGELFF
TRBJ2-1 | TRBV7-3 | TRBD2 | - | TGTGCCAGCAGCTTAATGGTAGCGGGAGTGGGCAATGAGCAGTTCTTC | CASSLMVAGVGNEQFF
TRBJ2-1 | TRBV6-1 | TRBD2 | - | TGTGCCAGCAGTGAATGGAGCGGGAGTAACAATGAGCAGTTCTTC | CASSEWSGSNNEQFF
TRBJ1-2 | TRBV12-3/TRBV12-4 | TRBD1 | - | TGTGCCAGCAGTTTAACAGGGACAGCTGGCTACACCTTC | CASSLTGTAGYTF
TRBJ2-7 | TRBV7-9 | TRBD2 | - | TGTGCCAGCAGCTTAGTGCCTAGCGGGAACACCTACGAGCAGTACTTC | CASSLVPSGNTYEQYF
TRBJ2-1 | TRBV6-5 | TRBD2 | - | TGTGCCAGCTCCCCGGGGGAGGGCCACAATGAGCAGTTCTTC | CASSPGEGHNEQFF
TRBJ1-2 | TRBV2 | TRBD1 | once | TGTGCCAGCAGCCAACAGGGGCCCCCCTATGGCTACACCTTC | CASSQQGPPYGYTF
TRBJ1-5 | TRBV28 | - | - | TGTGCCAGCAGTGCCAGGGACACTAGCAATCAGCCCCAGCATTTT | CASSARDTSNQPQHF
TRBJ2-1 | TRBV7-3 | TRBD2 | - | TGTGCCAGCAGCTTAACGGCGGGAGCTGAGCAGTTCTTC | CASSLTAGAEQFF
TRBJ1-5 | TRBV4-3 | TRBD1 | few | TGCGCCAGCAGCCAAGATATCAGGACAGGGTCTCATCAGCCCCAGCATTTT | CASSQDIRTGSHQPQHF
TRBJ1-6 | TRBV27 | TRBD1 | - | TGTGCCAGCAGTCCTACTTCTCGGACAGGGCAGAATTCACCCCTCCACTTT | CASSPTSRTGQNSPLHF
TRBJ2-7 | TRBV7-2 | - | once | TGTGCCAGCACCCGGACTGCAGGCTCCTACGAGCAGTACTTC | CASTRTAGSYEQYF
TRBJ2-7 | TRBV3-1/TRBV3-2 | - | few | TGTGCCAGCAGCCAAGCCGGAGGGGGCGCCTACGAGCAGTACTTC | CASSQAGGGAYEQYF
TRBJ2-1 | TRBV18 | - | many | TGTGCCAGCTCACCACCGTCCAGCAATGAGCAGTTCTTC | CASSPPSSNEQFF
TRBJ1-1 | TRBV3-1/TRBV3-2 | - | - | TGTGCCAGCACAGCCGGTCGGGGGGACACTGAAGCTTTCTTT | CASTAGRGDTEAFF
TRBJ1-1 | TRBV9 | TRBD1 | once | TGTGCCAGCAGCGGACCGGGACAGATGAACACTGAAGCTTTCTTT | CASSGPGQMNTEAFF
TRBJ1-1 | TRBV15 | - | few | TGTGCCACCAGCAGCGACCACTTACAGGGAGCGCGTAAGACTGAAGCTTTCTTT | CATSSDHLQGARKTEAFF
TRBJ1-6 | TRBV2 | - | - | TGTGCCAGCAGTGACAGAAGAAATTCACCCCTCCACTTT | CASSDRRNSPLHF
TRBJ2-1 | TRBV28 | TRBD1 | - | TGTGCCAGCAGTCCCTCTCCGGGACAGGGTTCCTACAATGAGCAGTTCTTC | CASSPSPGQGSYNEQFF
TRBJ1-1 | TRBV5-4 | TRBD1 | once | TGTGCCAGCAGGGGGGACAGGGATGGCACTGAAGCTTTCTTT | CASRGDRDGTEAFF
TRBJ2-1 | TRBV6-5 | - | - | TGTGCCAGCAGTCTTAGCGGTTACAATGAGCAGTTCTTC | CASSLSGYNEQFF
TRBJ1-5 | TRBV5-5 | TRBD1 | - | TGTGCCAGCAGCTGGGGGACAGAACCAAATCAGCCCCAGCATTTT | CASSWGTEPNQPQHF
TRBJ2-1 | TRBV5-1 | TRBD2 | - | TGCGCCAGCAGCCCGCTAGCGGGAGAAGGGTACAATGAGCAGTTCTTC | CASSPLAGEGYNEQFF
TRBJ1-1 | TRBV2 | TRBD1 | - | TGTGCCAGCAGCGCGACAGGGAAGAACACTGAAGCTTTCTTT | CASSATGKNTEAFF
TRBJ2-2 | TRBV10-1 | - | few | TGCGCCAGCAGTGAGGGTGGAGGTAGGGGGTTCACCGGGGAGCTGTTTTTT | CASSEGGGRGFTGELFF